A selection of T cell receptor beta chains follows, all from one sample in a study of control samples from healthy donors and cancer patients. The assay was immunoSEQ multiplex PCR, and TCRdb's table has in-frame clones only and misses some. Of 250,000 to 300,000 clones detected, 82% appear once; the ten largest clones hold about an eighth. Sample: PBMCs. These receptor sequences come from a woman aged 55-69 years with lung cancer. Both conserved end residues are part of each CDR3.

V: TRBV6-1; J: TRBJ2-3; CDR3: CASSAPGGSAQDTQYF
V: TRBV29-1; J: TRBJ1-4; CDR3: CSAGGEKLFF
V: TRBV20-1; J: TRBJ1-5; CDR3: CSASSEGGPGGNQPQHF
V: TRBV5-1; J: TRBJ1-2; CDR3: CASSDFSGTAYGYTF
V: TRBV3-1/TRBV3-2; J: TRBJ1-1; CDR3: CASSQGYSNTEAFF
V: TRBV27; J: TRBJ1-4; CDR3: CASSLSGLASEKLFF
V: TRBV5-4; J: TRBJ2-7; CDR3: CASSFDRESAQYF
V: TRBV3-1/TRBV3-2; J: TRBJ2-7; CDR3: CASSQVSGGFEQYF
V: TRBV2; J: TRBJ1-1; CDR3: CASSDEGKNTEAFF
V: TRBV27; J: TRBJ2-1; CDR3: CASSLRQSSYNEQFF
V: TRBV30; J: TRBJ1-1; CDR3: CAWRQQGVTEAFF
V: TRBV28; J: TRBJ2-1; CDR3: CASSSSGSRNEQFF
V: TRBV18; J: TRBJ1-1; CDR3: CASSPFSPGEAFF
V: TRBV5-1; J: TRBJ2-7; CDR3: CASSPRTGDDEQYF
V: TRBV11-3; J: TRBJ2-1; CDR3: CASSLRDRYNEQFF
V: TRBV4-1; J: TRBJ1-4; CDR3: CASSQDPQERNEKLFF
V: TRBV6-1; J: TRBJ1-1; CDR3: CASSDGDRIHTLTTEAFF
V: TRBV5-1; J: TRBJ1-1; CDR3: CASLGEGRTEAFF
V: TRBV5-4; J: TRBJ2-7; CDR3: CASSLAGGTGTYEQYF
V: TRBV2; J: TRBJ2-5; CDR3: CASRTGFYRAETQYF
V: TRBV10-3; J: TRBJ1-2; CDR3: CAISDPTDNYGYTF
V: TRBV19; J: TRBJ2-2; CDR3: CASTKPWGLATGELFF
V: TRBV6-2/TRBV6-3; J: TRBJ2-1; CDR3: CASSYSGLAGGAEQFF